This T cell receptor beta chain was sequenced in a study of blood T cell repertoires in COVID-19. Study details: Spain, Italy and the United States supplied samples that represented acute and convalescent COVID-19. T cells, B-cell-depleted T cells, or PBMCs supplied cDNA or gDNA.

Original data processing: Using reference gene primer amplification, nucleated cell counts were estimated. The repertoire was sequenced with immunoSEQ multiplex PCR; TCRdb's copy has only in-frame clones and lacks some. V and J calls and clone size are given by that table; D and trimming were obtained from the DNA. The repertoire consists of around 35,000 clones, with more than 75% occurring once and the leading ten covering 44%. Germline CDR1 SGDLS, CDR2 YYNGEE. This CDR3 region has 16 residues. V lost 2 bases to trimming and J lost 0 bases, with 12 bases between them. The TCR was taken from a human donor in a cohort sampled during active COVID-19. Sequencing was done on a sample of peripheral blood. This chain joins TRBV9 and TRBJ2-4, with D perhaps TRBD1 (6 bases). In DNA form, the CDR3 reads TGTGCCAGCAGCGTTTCAGGGGACCTAGCCAAAAACATTCAGTACTTC. Its protein is CASSVSGDLAKNIQYF.